One and the same sample provided the 28 T cell receptor beta chains below, sequenced in a study of CD8 T cells in ankylosing spondylitis. A single record per CDR3 protein comes from TCRdb applying MiXCR to the 5' RACE reads. The profile covers about 340,000 distinct CDR3 sequences, with roughly 14% appearing a single time and about 1.1% taken by the ten largest. The sequencing sample was made of blood, either unsorted or a sorted T cell fraction (not recorded which). The receptors stem from a male donor with ankylosing spondylitis or in good health (not recorded which).

This clonotype showed up just once. The chain couples TRBV5-1 to TRBJ2-6; tentatively, D is TRBD2 (6 bases). Germline CDR1 and CDR2: SGHRS and YFSETQ. V dropped 4 bases and J dropped 1 base, with 9 bases sitting between them. The CDR3 spans 15 residues. CDR3 DNA: TGCGCCAGCAGCATGGAGGGTTCTGGGGCCAACGTCCTGACTTTC. Amino acids: CASSMEGSGANVLTF. Variable domain in full (rest from reference TRBV5-1 and TRBJ2-6): KAGVTQTPRYLIKTRGQQVTLSCSPISGHRSVSWYQQTPGQGLQFLFEYFSETQRNKGNFPGRFSGRQFSNSRSEMNVSTLELGDSALYLCASSMEGSGANVLTFGAGSRLTVL.

This chain uses TRBV6-2 or TRBV6-3 with TRBJ2-1; TRBD2 aligns across 12 bases. Germline V gene lookup returns CDR1 MNHEY and CDR2 SVGEGT. With V trimmed by 5 bases and J by 10 bases, 6 bases remained unmatched. The CDR3 contains 14 residues. CDR3 sequence (DNA): TGTGCCAGCAGTAGACTAGCGGGGGCATGGGAGCAGTTCTTC. Residues: CASSRLAGAWEQFF.

This clonotype was seen only a few times. The rearrangement links TRBV10-3 to TRBJ1-1; D uncertain. With 2 bases removed from V and 2 bases from J, the gap between germline ends came to 9 bases. Germline V CDR1 and CDR2: ENHRY, SYGVKD. There are 14 residues in the CDR3. The CDR3 nucleotides are TGTGCCATCAGTGAGCCTTGGAGTAACACTGAAGCTTTCTTT. Translated: CAISEPWSNTEAFF.

The rearrangement uses TRBV5-1 and TRBJ2-1; possible D gene TRBD2, 6 bases. V dropped 4 bases and J dropped 9 bases, with 17 bases sitting between them. Germline CDR1 SGHRS, CDR2 YFSETQ. The CDR3 is 14 amino acids. The CDR3: CASSGGDLLSEQFF. In DNA, the CDR3 is TGCGCCAGCAGCGGCGGGGACTTATTAAGTGAGCAGTTCTTC.

This clonotype was seen a handful of times. The chain uses TRBV19 and TRBJ2-1; no clear D gene. Per germline, CDR1 LNHDA and CDR2 SQIVND (reference sequence). CDR3 length equals 12 residues. The V and J ends lost 5 bases and 12 bases respectively, with 14 bases between them. The CDR3 DNA reads TGTGCCAGTAGTGCGACCCGGGTTGCGCAGTTCTTC. Protein sequence: CASSATRVAQFF.

This clonotype was observed many times. The J gene is TRBJ1-1, the V gene TRBV5-1; TRBD1 agrees at 7 bases. CDR1 is SGHRS and CDR2 is YFSETQ in the germline V gene. After removal of 4 bases from V and 1 base from J, the junction contained 1 base not matched to a gene. There are 13 residues in the CDR3. CDR3 protein: CASSDRENTEAFF. As DNA, the CDR3 is TGCGCCAGCAGCGACAGGGAGAACACTGAAGCTTTCTTT.

This rearrangement joins TRBV27 to TRBJ2-5, with 10 bases aligning to TRBD1. The CDR3 loop spans 16 amino acids. V dropped 3 bases and J dropped 5; count of bases not matched to a gene: 9. Per the germline V gene, CDR1 is MNHEY and CDR2 is SMNVEV (reference sequence). The CDR3 is CASSFSGTGARETQYF. The CDR3 nucleotides are TGTGCCAGCAGTTTTTCCGGGACAGGGGCAAGGGAGACCCAGTACTTC.

J is TRBJ1-1 and V is TRBV19; D gene unclear. Germline lookup yields CDR1 LNHDA and CDR2 SQIVND (reference sequence). V dropped 5 bases and J dropped 5 bases, with 12 bases sitting between them. The CDR3 covers 13 residues. The CDR3 reads CASSWLSGTEAFF. The DNA for the CDR3 is TGTGCCAGTAGTTGGCTGTCGGGAACTGAAGCTTTCTTT.

The chain couples TRBV9 to TRBJ2-3; 10 nucleotides match TRBD2. CDR3 size: 15 residues. Germline V gene lookup returns CDR1 SGDLS and CDR2 YYNGEE. V was clipped by 0 bases and J by 5 bases; unmatched bases: 3. CDR3 sequence (DNA): TGTGCCAGCAGCGTAGGGGCTAGCGGGGGAGATACGCAGTATTTT. Protein product: CASSVGASGGDTQYF.

This clonotype came up a few times. The J gene is TRBJ2-3, the V gene TRBV20-1, with 10 bases lining up with TRBD2. V dropped 5 bases and J dropped 5; count of bases not matched to a gene: 7. The CDR3 contains 14 residues. Germline V lookup: CDR1 DFQATT, CDR2 SNEGSKA (reference sequence). CDR3 in DNA: TGCAGTGCTGAGGCTAGCGGGAGAGGAGATACGCAGTATTTT. Translated, it gives CSAEASGRGDTQYF.

This clonotype was observed a handful of times. The chain couples TRBV29-1 to TRBJ1-1, with D hard to call. The length of the CDR3 is 13 residues. Trimming took 8 bases from V and 1 from J, leaving 14 bases between them. CDR1 is SQVTM, CDR2 ANQGSEA, per germline. The CDR3 spells CSSREWRNTEAFF. The DNA for the CDR3 is TGCAGCTCACGGGAGTGGAGGAACACTGAAGCTTTCTTT.

This clonotype was picked up a small number of times. The genes are TRBV5-1 and TRBJ1-4, with unresolved D. V was trimmed by 3 bases and J by 4 bases, leaving 13 bases between them. Looked up from germline, CDR1 is SGHRS and CDR2 is YFSETQ. CDR3 length: 15 residues. The CDR3 coding sequence is TGCGCCAGCAGCTCGAAAAATATTCATAATGAAAAACTGTTTTTT. This sequence encodes CASSSKNIHNEKLFF.

At least ten counts were recorded for this clonotype. V and J are TRBV27 and TRBJ1-1; 11 bases are a match to TRBD1. Germline-derived CDR1 and CDR2 are MNHEY and SMNVEV (reference sequence). This CDR3 region has 15 residues. V was clipped by 5 bases and J by 4 bases; unmatched bases: 6. The CDR3 reads CASSPGTGGGTEAFF. The CDR3 DNA is TGTGCCAGCAGTCCGGGGACAGGGGGGGGCACTGAAGCTTTCTTT.

The chain combines TRBV29-1 with TRBJ2-1; TRBD1 or TRBD2 may be the D gene (6 bases each). Germline assignment: CDR1 SQVTM and CDR2 ANQGSEA. The CDR3 consists of 15 residues. The V gene lost 4 bases and the J gene lost 9 bases, with 22 bases spanning the gap. DNA for the CDR3: TGCAGCGTTGCCCAGGGGTTCCTAAAGGGGGGTGAGCAGTTCTTC. This sequence encodes CSVAQGFLKGGEQFF.

Ten or more counts support this clonotype. The chain recombines TRBV12-3 or TRBV12-4 with TRBJ2-1, with 7 bases identical to TRBD1. The CDR3 loop spans 14 amino acids. The ends lost 5 bases at V and 4 bases at J; junction bases unmatched: 5. CDR3 amino acids: CASSRGTAYNEQFF. CDR3 nucleotides: TGTGCCAGCAGTCGAGGGACAGCTTACAATGAGCAGTTCTTC.

CDR3 in amino acids: CASSLDTHTLHF. For the CDR3, the DNA is TGCGCCAGCAGCTTGGACACTCACACCCTCCACTTT. V and J are TRBV5-1 and TRBJ1-6; no clear D gene. Germline assignment: CDR1 SGHRS and CDR2 YFSETQ. Trimming shortened V by 0 bases and J by 14 bases, and 9 bases separated the two germline ends. The CDR3 extends over 12 amino acids.

This clonotype was recorded at least ten times. The chain is built from TRBV7-2 and TRBJ1-2; tentatively, D is TRBD1 (6 bases). There are 13 residues in the CDR3. Germline CDR1 SGHTA, CDR2 FQGNSA. V lost 2 bases and J lost 4, with 8 bases in between. The CDR3 loop reads CASSLPGVYGYTF. The CDR3, as DNA: TGTGCCAGCAGCTTACCAGGGGTCTATGGCTACACCTTC.

This clonotype was recorded many times. The rearrangement joins TRBV4-1 to TRBJ1-5; a possible D gene is TRBD1 (5 bases). The germline V and J ends were trimmed by 1 base and 2 bases, with 18 bases remaining between them. The germline V gene has CDR1 MGHRA and CDR2 YSYEKL. CDR3 size: 18 residues. CDR3 sequence: CASSQGGHGVLGNQPQHF. CDR3 DNA: TGCGCCAGCAGCCAAGGGGGCCATGGGGTCCTGGGCAATCAGCCCCAGCATTTT.

The chain combines TRBV12-3 or TRBV12-4 with TRBJ1-6, with TRBD1 identical over 8 bases. Losses at the gene ends were 10 bases for V and 7 bases for J; bases not matched to a gene: 12. This CDR3 is 15 amino acids long. This CDR3 reads CATKDRALLNSPLHF. The CDR3, as DNA: TGTGCCACCAAGGACAGGGCGCTATTGAATTCACCCCTCCACTTT.

CDR3 coding DNA: TGTGCCAGCAGCTTCCATGGCCGGGAGACCCAGTACTTC. Amino acid sequence: CASSFHGRETQYF. The genes are TRBV5-5 and TRBJ2-5; D gene unclear. Germline V gives CDR1 SGHKS, CDR2 YYEKEE (reference sequence). With 2 bases removed from V and 5 bases from J, the gap between germline ends came to 10 bases. The CDR3 extends over 13 amino acids.

The chain carries TRBV2 and TRBJ2-1; 7 nucleotides line up with TRBD2. J lost 0 bases, V lost 6 bases, and 11 bases had no gene match. Germline V lookup: CDR1 SNHLY, CDR2 FYNNEI. This CDR3 region has 17 residues. In DNA form, the CDR3 reads TGTGCCAGCAGCCCCATAGGGACTATCAGCTCCTACAATGAGCAGTTCTTC. It is translated as CASSPIGTISSYNEQFF.

This clonotype has a handful of counts. This sequence joins TRBV21-1 and TRBJ1-4. TRBV21-1 is designated a pseudogene. CDR3 length: 16 amino acids. CDR3 sequence reads: CASSQRRGRPNEKLFF. As DNA, the CDR3 is TGTGCCAGCAGTCAAAGGAGGGGGAGGCCTAATGAAAAACTGTTTTTT.

This rearrangement joins TRBV12-3 or TRBV12-4 to TRBJ2-5; maybe TRBD1 (5 bases). The CDR3 has 14 residues. V dropped 2 bases and J dropped 6 bases, with 13 bases sitting between them. The chain's CDR3 is CASSLQGTVKTQYF. CDR3 coding DNA: TGTGCCAGCAGTTTACAGGGAACGGTGAAGACCCAGTACTTC.

V and J are TRBV6-1 and TRBJ1-1, with a weak D call TRBD1 (5 bases). In germline, CDR1 is MNHNS, CDR2 SASEGT. The CDR3 sequence is 14 residues long. V was clipped by 2 bases and J by 0 bases, with 7 bases between them. The CDR3 region has the DNA TGTGCCAGCAGTGAACCAGGGCTGAACACTGAAGCTTTCTTT. This codes for CASSEPGLNTEAFF.

This clonotype was seen more than once but under ten times. J is TRBJ1-4 and V is TRBV20-1; 9 nucleotides line up with TRBD1. This CDR3 has 13 amino acids. Germline CDR1 and CDR2: DFQATT and SNEGSKA (reference sequence). CDR3 residues: CSSAGTGNEKLFF. CDR3 coding DNA: TGCAGCTCCGCCGGGACAGGGAATGAAAAACTGTTTTTT.

The chain uses TRBV15 and TRBJ2-3, with 12 bases lining up with TRBD2. V shed 1 base and J 3 bases; nucleotides not matched to a gene: 8. CDR1 LNHNV and CDR2 YYDKDF come from the germline V gene (reference sequence). The CDR3 length is 18 residues. The CDR3 coding sequence is TGTGCCACCAGCAGAGTTAGTCTAGCGGGGGGGCGGACAGATACGCAGTATTTT. Its protein product is CATSRVSLAGGRTDTQYF.

V and J are TRBV6-1 and TRBJ2-5; TRBD1 is a possible D gene (5 bases). This CDR3 comprises 15 residues. CDR1 and CDR2 from the germline V gene are MNHNS and SASEGT. V lost 5 bases and J 5 bases, leaving 18 bases between the germline ends. The CDR3 DNA is TGTGCCAGCAGTCGACTCAGGGCACAGGAGGAGACCCAGTACTTC. Amino acid sequence: CASSRLRAQEETQYF.

This clonotype has at least ten counts. V and J are TRBV12-3 or TRBV12-4 and TRBJ2-5; 7 positions agree with TRBD1. Trimming removed 5 bases from V and 4 bases from J; junction bases left unmatched: 7. This CDR3 spans 14 amino acids. The CDR3 bases are TGTGCCAGCAGTCGACAGGGAGATAGAGAGACCCAGTACTTC. This codes for CASSRQGDRETQYF.